Following are 29 T cell receptor beta chains from one sample sequenced in a study of shared clonotypes between healthy human individuals. Sequencing used immunoSEQ multiplex PCR; TCRdb keeps in-frame clones, though not all of them. Among some 1 million clones, under 80% were seen once, and the ten largest hold 1.4% to 1.5%. Source material: memory CD4+ T cells sorted from blood. Subset meaning: CD45RA-negative fraction. Receptor source: a man younger than 35 in good health.

The DNA for the CDR3 is TGTGCCAGCAGCGAGGACGTCAGCAATGAGCAGTTCTTC. It codes for CASSEDVSNEQFF. The chain links TRBV9 to TRBJ2-1, with unresolved D. CDR1 SGDLS and CDR2 YYNGEE come from the germline V gene. The CDR3 runs to 13 residues. V lost 3 bases, J lost 6 bases, and 10 bases lay in between.

This rearrangement joins TRBV6-5 to TRBJ1-2, with unresolved D. V was trimmed by 0 bases and J by 6 bases, leaving 5 bases between them. Germline V gene lookup returns CDR1 MNHEY and CDR2 SVGAGI. The CDR3 has 12 amino acids. CDR3 DNA sequence: TGTGCCAGCAGTTACTCGCGGGATGGCTACACCTTC. Translated: CASSYSRDGYTF.

J is TRBJ2-5 and V is TRBV13; tentatively, D is TRBD2 (5 bases). Trimming took 7 bases from V and 1 from J, leaving 16 bases between them. The CDR3 sequence is 15 residues long. Germline V gene sequence: CDR1 PRHDT, CDR2 FYEKMQ (reference sequence). CDR3 nucleotides: TGTGCCAGCAAGAAGAGGGCGGCCCCCCAAGAGACCCAGTACTTC. Translating it yields CASKKRAAPQETQYF.

The DNA of the CDR3 is TGTGCCAGCAGTGTAGCGGGAAGCTCCTACAATGAGCAGTTCTTC. This codes for CASSVAGSSYNEQFF. This chain connects TRBV6-6 to TRBJ2-1, with 8 bases aligning to TRBD2. Germline V gene lookup returns CDR1 MNHNY and CDR2 SVGAGI (reference sequence). The length of the CDR3 is 15 residues. V shed 5 bases, J shed 0 bases, and the junction held 3 bases outside the gene matches.

This clone was observed a handful of times. The same CDR3 can be traced to other DNA sequences in this sample. J is TRBJ1-3 and V is TRBV5-1; TRBD1 matches at 7 bases. Trimming at V came to 5 bases and at J to 1 base, leaving 3 bases not matched to a gene. The germline V gene has CDR1 SGHRS and CDR2 YFSETQ. The CDR3 is made up of 14 amino acids. The CDR3: CASRGTVSGNTIYF. DNA of the CDR3: TGCGCCAGCAGGGGGACAGTGTCTGGAAACACCATATATTTT.

The gene calls are TRBV7-9 and TRBJ1-3, with 8 bases aligning to TRBD1. CDR1 is SEHNR, CDR2 FQNEAQ, per germline (reference sequence). There are 14 residues in the CDR3. V lost 5 bases, J lost 6 bases, and 6 bases stayed unmatched. CDR3 loop: CASSAGQGENTIYF. The CDR3 DNA is TGTGCCAGCAGCGCAGGACAGGGTGAAAACACCATATATTTT.

This sequence joins TRBV25-1 and TRBJ2-5, with D perhaps matching TRBD2 (7 bases). This CDR3 contains 14 residues. CDR1 is MGHDK and CDR2 is SYGVNS in the germline V gene. Trimming took off 8 bases at V and 4 bases at J, with 17 bases between the two ends. Here the CDR3 reads CASGWAGAPETQYF. CDR3 nucleotide sequence: TGTGCCAGCGGTTGGGCGGGGGCCCCAGAGACCCAGTACTTC.

The chain couples TRBV5-1 to TRBJ2-3; maybe TRBD1 (5 bases). V was cut by 0 bases and J by 3 bases, with 17 bases left in between. CDR1 is SGHRS, CDR2 YFSETQ, per germline. CDR3 length: 17 amino acids. In DNA, the CDR3 is TGCGCCAGCAGCTTGGCCTCGGCAGGGCGGTGGACAGATACGCAGTATTTT. Protein sequence: CASSLASAGRWTDTQYF.

V and J are TRBV5-1 and TRBJ2-2; 14 bases map to TRBD2. This CDR3 is built from 18 residues. Germline CDR1 SGHRS, CDR2 YFSETQ. With 4 bases clipped from V and 6 bases from J, the junction kept 11 bases outside the gene matches. The DNA of the CDR3 is TGCGCCAGCAGCGCGGGACTAGCGGGAGTGCAGAGATCCGGGGAGCTGTTTTTT. It is translated as CASSAGLAGVQRSGELFF.

The chain combines TRBV7-2 with TRBJ2-7; D tentatively reads TRBD1 or TRBD2 (5 bases each). Between the trimmed V and J ends, which lost 4 bases and 6 bases, there was a span of 31 bases. The CDR3 extends over 19 amino acids. The V gene's germline CDR1 is SGHTA and CDR2 FQGNSA. CDR3 in DNA: TGTGCCAGCAGCTCACCTCAAACCTTTTCGGGACGGTCTGGGGTCGAGCAGTACTTC. It translates to CASSSPQTFSGRSGVEQYF.

The gene calls are TRBV11-2 and TRBJ1-5; D unclear. The CDR3 totals 13 residues. The germline gives CDR1 SGHAT, CDR2 FQNNGV. V was trimmed by 1 base and J by 4 bases, leaving 5 bases between them. CDR3 sequence: CASSLVVNQPQHF. The CDR3 DNA sequence: TGTGCCAGCAGCTTAGTGGTGAATCAGCCCCAGCATTTT.

The CDR3 loop reads CASSLGGGRNNEQFF. DNA of the CDR3: TGTGCCAGCAGCCTCGGAGGCGGGAGAAACAATGAGCAGTTCTTC. The V call is TRBV7-2, the J call TRBJ2-1; 7 nucleotides match TRBD2. With V trimmed by 5 bases and J by 5 bases, 9 bases remained unmatched. Germline assignment: CDR1 SGHTA and CDR2 FQGNSA. The CDR3 runs to 15 residues.

The CDR3 region has the DNA TGTGCCAGCAGCTTAGGACTAGCGGCACAAGAGACCCAGTACTTC. It yields the protein CASSLGLAAQETQYF. The rearrangement uses TRBV5-4 and TRBJ2-5; 10 bases align to TRBD2. V shed 2 bases, J shed 2 bases, and the junction held 3 bases outside the gene matches. Germline assignment: CDR1 SGHNT and CDR2 YYREEE (reference sequence). The CDR3 has 15 residues.

Here the CDR3 reads CASSVDFGFYGYTF. The DNA for the CDR3 is TGTGCCAGCAGCGTAGACTTTGGATTCTATGGCTACACCTTC. This chain connects TRBV9 to TRBJ1-2; the D is unclear. Germline CDR1 and CDR2: SGDLS and YYNGEE. CDR3 length equals 14 residues. V shed 0 bases and J shed 4 bases, with 10 bases lying between them.

This sequence joins TRBV10-1 and TRBJ1-2; a weak D match, TRBD1 (6 bases). Per the germline V gene, CDR1 is WNHNN and CDR2 is SYGVQD (reference sequence). Between the trimmed V and J ends, which lost 9 bases and 3 bases, there was a span of 11 bases. The CDR3 covers 12 residues. The CDR3 DNA follows: TGCGCCAGGAGGGGGTTTGACTATGGCTACACCTTC. The encoded protein is CARRGFDYGYTF.

The chain carries TRBV28 and TRBJ1-1; D is unclear. This CDR3 is built from 14 residues. Trimming removed 5 bases from V and 0 bases from J, with 10 bases in between. Germline assignment: CDR1 MDHEN and CDR2 SYDVKM. CDR3 sequence (DNA): TGTGCCAGCAGTCGCTATCAGGTGAACACTGAAGCTTTCTTT. Translation: CASSRYQVNTEAFF.

Concerning this clone: The sample carries other DNA sequences with the same CDR3. The chain combines TRBV9 with TRBJ2-7; D is uncertain. The germline CDR1 and CDR2 sequences are SGDLS and YYNGEE. The length of the CDR3 is 15 residues. With 2 bases removed from V and 3 bases from J, the gap between germline ends came to 15 bases. The CDR3 DNA reads TGTGCCAGCAGCGTTTCTTCCGGTGGGGTCTACGAGCAGTACTTC. Its protein product is CASSVSSGGVYEQYF.

The chain has TRBV6-6 and TRBJ1-5; TRBD1 is a possible D gene (5 bases). The germline gives CDR1 MNHNY, CDR2 SVGAGI (reference sequence). There are 15 residues in the CDR3. The V and J ends lost 0 bases and 9 bases respectively, with 15 bases between them. The CDR3 loop is CASSYSWDRGLPQHF. DNA for the CDR3: TGTGCCAGCAGTTACTCTTGGGACCGGGGGTTGCCCCAGCATTTT.

The chain employs TRBV19 and TRBJ1-3; TRBD1 agrees at 8 bases. Germline CDR1 and CDR2: LNHDA and SQIVND (reference sequence). The length of the CDR3 is 15 residues. V lost 5 bases to trimming and J lost 2 bases; unmatched junction nucleotides: 5. The DNA of the CDR3 is TGTGCCAGTAGTGCTGGGACAGGCGCTGGAAACACCATATATTTT. Its protein is CASSAGTGAGNTIYF.

This sequence joins TRBV19 and TRBJ1-5; the D gene is possibly TRBD1 (5 bases). The V end was cut by 3 bases, the J end by 2 bases, with 11 bases between. The CDR3 sequence is 15 residues long. The germline CDR1 and CDR2 sequences are LNHDA and SQIVND (reference sequence). CDR3 amino acids: CASSMGERGNQPQHF. CDR3 DNA sequence: TGTGCCAGTAGTATGGGGGAACGTGGCAATCAGCCCCAGCATTTT. Looking up the rest from reference TRBV19 and TRBJ1-5 gives the full variable domain: DGGITQSPKYLFRKEGQNVTLSCEQNLNHDAMYWYRQDPGQGLRLIYYSQIVNDFQKGDIAEGYSVSREKKESFPLTVTSAQKNPTAFYLCASSMGERGNQPQHFGDGTRLSIL.

CDR3 loop: CASSAQTGGRETQYF. The CDR3, as DNA: TGCGCCAGCAGTGCTCAGACCGGGGGGAGAGAGACCCAGTACTTC. The chain employs TRBV10-2 and TRBJ2-5; 7 positions agree with TRBD2. The V gene's germline CDR1 is WSHSY and CDR2 SAAADI. This CDR3 is 15 amino acids long. With V trimmed by 4 bases and J by 4 bases, 9 bases remained unmatched.

This chain connects TRBV6-6 to TRBJ1-2, with 9 bases fitting TRBD1. The V segment lost 2 bases and the J segment 8 bases; nucleotides outside the gene matches: 9. The CDR3 extends over 15 amino acids. Germline V gene lookup returns CDR1 MNHNY and CDR2 SVGAGI (reference sequence). DNA of the CDR3: TGTGCCAGCAGTTACCCGAAACAGGGGGCGCGAGGCTACACCTTC. Its translation: CASSYPKQGARGYTF.

CDR3 sequence reads: CASSLSPGGPDTQYF. In DNA, the CDR3 is TGTGCCAGCAGCTTGTCCCCGGGGGGACCAGATACGCAGTATTTT. V is TRBV5-4 and J is TRBJ2-3; TRBD2 matches at 7 bases. Germline trimming cut 1 base from V and 4 bases from J; bases unmatched to any gene: 6. This CDR3 contains 15 residues. Germline CDR1 and CDR2: SGHNT and YYREEE (reference sequence).

This clone occurred once. The CDR3, as DNA: TGTGCCAGCTCATCCCGGGACACCTCAACTAATGAAAAACTGTTTTTT. It codes for CASSSRDTSTNEKLFF. The gene calls are TRBV18 and TRBJ1-4, with D tentatively TRBD1 (6 bases). V was clipped by 5 bases and J by 0 bases, with 13 bases between them. Germline V gives CDR1 KGHSH, CDR2 LQKENI. The CDR3 spans 16 residues.

V is TRBV4-1 and J is TRBJ2-3, with D possibly matching TRBD1 (5 bases). V was trimmed by 3 bases and J by 2 bases, leaving 12 bases between them. The CDR3 length is 15 residues. Germline CDR1 and CDR2: MGHRA and YSYEKL. CDR3 protein: CASSQGLRDTDTQYF. The CDR3 DNA reads as TGCGCCAGCAGCCAGGGGCTAAGGGACACAGATACGCAGTATTTT.

This chain connects TRBV19 to TRBJ2-7, with D maybe TRBD1 (6 bases). Germline V gene lookup returns CDR1 LNHDA and CDR2 SQIVND (reference sequence). V was shortened by 2 bases and J by 6 bases, with 11 bases between the two germline ends. This CDR3 has 13 amino acids. The CDR3 loop reads CASSITTGTEQYF. Here the CDR3 DNA reads TGTGCCAGTAGTATAACTACAGGGACCGAGCAGTACTTC.

The J gene is TRBJ2-7, the V gene TRBV10-3, with no clear D. Germline V lookup: CDR1 ENHRY, CDR2 SYGVKD. Trimming left V 4 bases short and J 4 bases short, with 5 bases between. The CDR3 has 11 amino acids. The CDR3 region is CAISVSYEQYF. The DNA for the CDR3 is TGTGCCATCAGTGTATCGTACGAGCAGTACTTC.

About this clone itself: Other DNA sequences in the sample encode the same CDR3. J is TRBJ1-6 and V is TRBV2; D not resolved. V lost 6 bases to trimming and J lost 2 bases, with 5 bases between them. This CDR3 has 13 residues. Germline V gene lookup returns CDR1 SNHLY and CDR2 FYNNEI. The CDR3 spells CASRGTYNSPLHF. For the CDR3, the DNA is TGTGCCAGCAGGGGGACCTATAATTCACCCCTCCACTTT.

The J gene is TRBJ2-3, the V gene TRBV30; 7 bases match TRBD1. The CDR3 contains 12 residues. V was clipped by 5 bases and J by 6 bases; unmatched bases: 5. Per the germline V gene, CDR1 is GTSNPN and CDR2 is SVGIG (reference sequence). The CDR3 region is CAWETGADTQYF. The CDR3 DNA reads TGTGCCTGGGAAACAGGGGCCGATACGCAGTATTTT.